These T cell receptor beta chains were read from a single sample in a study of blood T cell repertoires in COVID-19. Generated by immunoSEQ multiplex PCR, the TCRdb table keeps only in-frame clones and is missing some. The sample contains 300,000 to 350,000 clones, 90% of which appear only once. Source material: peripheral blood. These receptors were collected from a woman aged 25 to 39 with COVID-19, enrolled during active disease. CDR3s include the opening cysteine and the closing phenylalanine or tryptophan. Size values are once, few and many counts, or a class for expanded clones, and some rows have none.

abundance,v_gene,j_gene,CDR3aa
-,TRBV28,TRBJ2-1,CASSFQAEQFF
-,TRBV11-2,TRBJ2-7,CASSLGGTGTYEQYF
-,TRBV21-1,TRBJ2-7,CASSKDEGEGYEQYF
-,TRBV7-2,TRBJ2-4,CASSYQLGLAGNIQYF
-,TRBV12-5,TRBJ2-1,CASGLVLEVVEQFF
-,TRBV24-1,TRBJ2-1,CATSASSFHEQFF
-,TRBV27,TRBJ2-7,CASTPHGRSYEQYF
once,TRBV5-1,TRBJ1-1,CASSFRTGLGEAFF
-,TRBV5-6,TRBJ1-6,CASSLDPGKTYNSPLHF
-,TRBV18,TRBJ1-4,CASSPPTGTGEKLFF
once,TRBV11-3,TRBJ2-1,CASSKTGGDEQFF
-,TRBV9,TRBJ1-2,CASSQRTGGYTF
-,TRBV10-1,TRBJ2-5,CASSYSGQETQYF
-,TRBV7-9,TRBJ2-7,CASSVTSGGYEQYF
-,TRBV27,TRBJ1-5,CASSPLQGYQPQHF
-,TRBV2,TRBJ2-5,CASSWTGEGSQYF
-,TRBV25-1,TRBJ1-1,CASSRSGTGPQAFF
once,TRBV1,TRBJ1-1,CTSSQAVGGISNTEAFF
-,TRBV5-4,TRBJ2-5,CASSLPRQETQYF
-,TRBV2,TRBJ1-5,CASSAGQRINQPQHF
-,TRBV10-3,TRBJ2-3,CAISEGTGTNTDTQYF
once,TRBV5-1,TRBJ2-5,CASSLGQGSLLETQYF
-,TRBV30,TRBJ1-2,CAWSGTGNYGYTF
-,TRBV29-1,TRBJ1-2,CSVGGQGINYGYTF
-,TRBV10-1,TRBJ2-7,CASSEGVGYEQYF
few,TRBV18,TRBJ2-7,CASSPGTGAREQYF
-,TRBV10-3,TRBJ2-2,CAISGFGGGPVTGELFF
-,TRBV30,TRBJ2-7,CAWSSGGFHEQYF
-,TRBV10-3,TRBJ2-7,CAMGGSTYEQYF
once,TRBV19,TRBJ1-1,CASSIRQGNTEAFF
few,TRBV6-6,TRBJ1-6,CASTQTGTHNSPLHF
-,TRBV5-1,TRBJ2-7,CASSSEGLAGGTYEQYF
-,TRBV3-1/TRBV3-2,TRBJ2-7,CASSLGPGLAGPSYEQYF
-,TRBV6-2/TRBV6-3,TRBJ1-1,CASSYSKNNRGTEAFF
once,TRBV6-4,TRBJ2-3,CASSPSGGMGGDTQYF
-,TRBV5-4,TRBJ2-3,CASSSQQGARDTQYF
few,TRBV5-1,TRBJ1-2,CASSFGGTGPDYGYTF
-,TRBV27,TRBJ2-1,CASSLIGPSHNEQFF
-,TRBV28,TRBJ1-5,CASIWGLGNQPQHF
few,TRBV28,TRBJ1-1,CASTRQYMNTEAFF
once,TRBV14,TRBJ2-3,CASSRGLAGTDTQYF
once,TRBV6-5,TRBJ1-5,CASSPTLQANQPQHF
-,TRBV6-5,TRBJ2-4,CAIIGLAGVENIQYF
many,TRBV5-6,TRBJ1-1,CASGSGMMTEAFF
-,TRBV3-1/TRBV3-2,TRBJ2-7,CASSQADVAEQYF
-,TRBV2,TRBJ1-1,CASSYEAFF
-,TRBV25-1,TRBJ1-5,CASSESGFDQPQHF
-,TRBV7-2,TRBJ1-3,CASSMVGGSLSGNTIYF
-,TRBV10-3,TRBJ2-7,CAIRSGTSSAYEQYF
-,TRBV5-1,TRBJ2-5,CASSSGANRETQYF
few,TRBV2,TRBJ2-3,CASTRGGYTDTQYF
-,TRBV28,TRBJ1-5,CASSRGGSGQPQHF
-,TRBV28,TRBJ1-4,CASSPRTVTNEKLFF
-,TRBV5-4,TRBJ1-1,CASSPGLGGTGFTEAFF
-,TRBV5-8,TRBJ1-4,CASSLGQGGEKLFF
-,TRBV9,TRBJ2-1,CASSVQTSNEQFF
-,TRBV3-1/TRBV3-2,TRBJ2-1,CASSPFGTRGHNEQFF
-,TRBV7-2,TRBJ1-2,CASSLAGGSGYTF
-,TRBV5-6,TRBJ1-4,CASSSGTPLTNEKLFF
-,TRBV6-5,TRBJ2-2,CASRRQGNTGELFF